This T cell receptor (beta chain) was sequenced for a study of blood T cell repertoires in COVID-19. Turning to the study itself: Samples taken during acute and convalescent COVID-19 were collected in the United States, Italy and Spain. T cells, B-cell-depleted T cells, or PBMCs provided the cDNA or gDNA that served as material.

Original processing methods: Scientists estimated how many nucleated cells there were by amplifying reference gene primers. The data were produced by immunoSEQ multiplex PCR, yet TCRdb's version contains in-frame clones alone and is incomplete. For V, J and clone size, that table is used; D and trimming come from the DNA. The data show over 200,000 clones, with 83% seen just once and about 2.7% held by the top ten. The CDR3 runs to 14 residues. Germline V lookup: CDR1 SGHDN, CDR2 FVKESK. Trimming stripped 0 bases from V and 7 bases from J, with 7 bases between. The TCR comes from a woman aged 40 to 50 with active or convalescent COVID-19. This chain uses TRBV14 with TRBJ1-6, with D hard to call. Sequenced sample: peripheral blood. This chain's CDR3 is CASSQDGRNSPLHF. In DNA, the CDR3 is TGTGCCAGCAGCCAAGATGGCAGGAATTCACCCCTCCACTTT. Supplemented by reference TRBV14 and TRBJ1-6, the full variable domain reads EAGVTQFPSHSVIEKGQTVTLRCDPISGHDNLYWYRRVMGKEIKFLLHFVKESKQDESGMPNNRFLAERTGGTYSTLKVQPAELEDSGVYFCASSQDGRNSPLHFGNGTRLTVT.